This TCR beta chain was observed in a study of blood T cell repertoires in COVID-19. Study as a whole: Sites across the United States, Italy and Spain contributed samples from acute and convalescent COVID-19.

TCRdb keeps only in-frame clones here, not all; method: immunoSEQ multiplex PCR. This table holds fewer than 90,000 clones, 70% to 90% found once. The V segment lost 6 bases and the J segment 8 bases; nucleotides outside the gene matches: 7. CDR3 length: 15 residues. Germline V lookup: CDR1 LNHDA, CDR2 SQIVND (reference sequence). The clonotype originates from a man older than 75 in a cohort sampled during active COVID-19. The chain has TRBV19 and TRBJ2-1; 13 bases are a match to TRBD2. The sequencing sample was made of peripheral blood. CDR3 DNA: TGTGCCAGTAGCTCTACTAGCGGGGGGGCACATGAGCAGTTCTTC. Amino acid sequence: CASSSTSGGAHEQFF.